This TCR beta chain was captured in a study of beta chain features in type 1 diabetes. Since all of the isolated RNA was reverse transcribed, expressed TCRB transcripts were what got sequenced. Method: immunoSEQ multiplex PCR; TCRdb's copy keeps in-frame clones and lacks some. The profile shows fewer than 250,000 clones, 68% of them singletons. Sorting that relied on CD45RO/CCR7/CD25/CD127/CD95/CD27 yielded CD4+ naive, central memory, regulatory and stem cell-like memory cells. Post-sort purity exceeded 95% for all sorted populations. Trimming shortened V by 3 bases and J by 0 bases, and 16 bases separated the two germline ends. This CDR3 is built from 16 residues. The germline V gene has CDR1 SGHRS and CDR2 YFSETQ.

Sequencing used naive CD4+ T cells from blood. The TCR sequence derives from a man aged 30 to 45 in good health. V gene TRBV5-1 combines with J gene TRBJ2-7; D gene ambiguous. The CDR3 reads CASSYDDLYNSYEQYF. CDR3 DNA: TGCGCCAGCAGCTACGATGACCTATACAACTCCTACGAGCAGTACTTC.